This T cell receptor beta chain was sequenced in a study of T cell changes during pregnancy in multiple sclerosis. TCRdb keeps only in-frame clones here, not all; method: immunoSEQ multiplex PCR. The sample carries around 88,000 clones, about 91% recorded once. Unmatched junction bases numbered 3, after V lost 4 bases and J lost 5 bases. CDR1 MGHDK and CDR2 SYGVNS come from the germline V gene. CDR3 length: 13 amino acids. This clone came up once. The chain recombines TRBV25-1 with TRBJ2-3, with TRBD1 matching over 7 bases. The starting material was peripheral blood, obtained after pregnancy. This clonotype was obtained from a female donor in good health, enrolled as a control in a pregnancy study. The CDR3 sequence is CASSGQGLDTQYF. The CDR3 bases are TGTGCCAGCAGTGGACAGGGATTAGATACGCAGTATTTT.